The clone carrying this T cell receptor (beta chain) has ten or more counts. Germline V lookup: CDR1 KGHSH, CDR2 LQKENI. V dropped 3 bases and J dropped 1 base, with 18 bases sitting between them. This CDR3 has 17 amino acids. The data are from a study of blood T cell repertoires in COVID-19. About the study: PBMCs, B-cell-depleted T cells, or T cells provided the cDNA or gDNA that made up the material.

Measured with immunoSEQ multiplex PCR; TCRdb has only the in-frame clones, and not every one. The table has approximately 140,000 clones, roughly 82% seen once. The sample consisted of peripheral blood. The sequence was obtained from a human donor with acute or convalescent COVID-19. The donor label of this sample is uncertain. The V and J genes are TRBV18 and TRBJ1-1; D perhaps matches TRBD1 (6 bases). The CDR3 region is CASSPYGQGMRNTEAFF. CDR3 in DNA: TGTGCCAGCTCACCTTACGGGCAGGGGATGAGGAACACTGAAGCTTTCTTT. The whole variable domain, remainder taken from reference TRBV18 and TRBJ1-1, is NAGVMQNPRHLVRRRGQEARLRCSPMKGHSHVYWYRQLPEEGLKFMVYLQKENIIDESGMPKERFSAEFPKEGPSILRIQQVVRGDSAAYFCASSPYGQGMRNTEAFFGQGTRLTVV.